This T cell receptor (beta chain) was observed in a study of blood T cell repertoires in COVID-19. This CDR3 has 14 residues. V lost 1 base, J lost 8 bases, and 11 bases lay in between. Germline CDR1 is LNHDA and CDR2 is SQIVND (reference sequence). This table comes from immunoSEQ multiplex PCR, and its TCRdb copy is limited to in-frame clones, with some not included. The sample carries around 160,000 clones, around 87% recorded once. Specimen: peripheral blood. The clonotype was recovered from a young man with acute or convalescent COVID-19. The chain carries TRBV19 and TRBJ1-4, with D perhaps TRBD1 (6 bases). This CDR3 reads CASSIGQGYEKLFF. CDR3 nucleotide sequence: TGTGCCAGTAGTATAGGGCAGGGGTACGAAAAACTGTTTTTT.